These 21 T cell receptor beta chains were sequenced from one sample in a study of shared clonotypes between healthy human individuals. Measured with immunoSEQ multiplex PCR; TCRdb has only the in-frame clones, and not every one. The repertoire consists of 1.6 million or so clones, with approximately 98.5% occurring once and the leading ten covering about 0.4%. The sequencing input was naive CD4+ T cells sorted from blood. The subset is: CD45RA+ positively selected. The receptors originated from a man in his thirties or forties in good health.

V usage is TRBV7-9 and J usage is TRBJ1-2, with a weak D call TRBD1 (6 bases). V dropped 2 bases and J dropped 2 bases, with 21 bases sitting between them. Germline V gene lookup returns CDR1 SEHNR and CDR2 FQNEAQ (reference sequence). The CDR3 has 18 amino acids. The CDR3 loop reads CASSLKRQELVTNYGYTF. The CDR3 region has the DNA TGTGCCAGCAGCTTAAAGAGACAGGAACTAGTCACCAACTATGGCTACACCTTC.

The J gene is TRBJ1-3, the V gene TRBV6-6; D uncertain. The V gene's germline CDR1 is MNHNY and CDR2 SVGAGI (reference sequence). CDR3 size: 15 residues. Trimming left V 2 bases short and J 0 bases short, with 8 bases between. The CDR3 bases are TGTGCCAGCAGTTACCTTGTGGGCTCTGGAAACACCATATATTTT. Translating gives CASSYLVGSGNTIYF.

J is TRBJ2-1 and V is TRBV5-6; possible D gene TRBD2, 5 bases. Trimming cost V 4 bases and J 12 bases, with 23 bases left between them. This CDR3 contains 15 residues. Per germline, CDR1 SGHDT and CDR2 YYEEEE. The CDR3 reads CASSPYAEVGWGQFF. CDR3 DNA: TGTGCCAGCAGCCCATACGCGGAGGTAGGGTGGGGGCAGTTCTTC.

The rearrangement uses TRBV6-6 and TRBJ2-7; 10 bases fit TRBD2. CDR1 and CDR2 (germline): MNHNY, SVGAGI (reference sequence). V was clipped by 7 bases and J by 7 bases; unmatched bases: 10. The CDR3 has 14 residues. The CDR3 bases are TGTGCCAGCAAAGGGGGACTAGCGCTGGCTGAGCAGTACTTC. Amino acids: CASKGGLALAEQYF.

The chain couples TRBV5-4 to TRBJ1-1; 9 positions agree with TRBD1. CDR1 and CDR2 (germline): SGHNT, YYREEE (reference sequence). The CDR3 contains 17 residues. V dropped 4 bases and J dropped 2; count of bases not matched to a gene: 12. DNA of the CDR3: TGTGCCAGCAGCCCCGGGACAGGGCTCCCCCAAAACACTGAAGCTTTCTTT. Translating it yields CASSPGTGLPQNTEAFF.

The chain carries TRBV18 and TRBJ1-2; 12 bases fit TRBD1. J gave up 2 bases and V 2 bases, and 6 bases lay outside the gene matches. The CDR3 runs 17 residues. CDR1 KGHSH and CDR2 LQKENI come from the germline V gene. The CDR3 DNA sequence: TGTGCCAGCTCACCAACTGGGACAGGGGGCGCGAACTATGGCTACACCTTC. Its protein is CASSPTGTGGANYGYTF.

V usage is TRBV14 and J usage is TRBJ1-2; the D gene is possibly TRBD1 (5 bases). Germline assignment: CDR1 SGHDN and CDR2 FVKESK. Trimming pared 0 bases from V and 4 bases from J, leaving 12 bases between. The CDR3 spans 15 residues. The CDR3 is CASSQDLGTIYGYTF. CDR3 coding DNA: TGTGCCAGCAGCCAAGATCTCGGGACTATCTATGGCTACACCTTC. Full variable domain (rest looked up from reference TRBV14 and TRBJ1-2): EAGVTQFPSHSVIEKGQTVTLRCDPISGHDNLYWYRRVMGKEIKFLLHFVKESKQDESGMPNNRFLAERTGGTYSTLKVQPAELEDSGVYFCASSQDLGTIYGYTFGSGTRLTVV.

J is TRBJ1-2 and V is TRBV19; 7 bases map to TRBD1. The CDR3 is 13 amino acids. In germline, CDR1 is LNHDA, CDR2 SQIVND (reference sequence). Trimming cost V 9 bases and J 3 bases; bases outside gene matches: 7. As DNA, the CDR3 is TGTGCCAGCAACCCCGACAGGGACTATGGCTACACCTTC. This translates into CASNPDRDYGYTF.

This clone has a single count. One end of the junction does not line up with germline, which may come from a read error. The V call is TRBV7-7, the J call TRBJ2-2; 9 bases line up with TRBD2. The CDR3 runs 18 residues. Germline CDR1 SSHAT, CDR2 FNYEAQ (reference sequence). CDR3 nucleotide sequence: TGTGCTAGCAGCTTAGCGGCTAGCGGGATGGCGAACACCGGGGAGCTGTTTTTT. Translated, it gives CASSLAASGMANTGELFF. The whole variable domain, remainder taken from reference TRBV7-7 and TRBJ2-2, is GAGVSQSPRYKVTKRGQDVTLRCDPISSHATLYWYQQALGQGPEFLTYFNYEAQPDKSGLPSDRFSAERPEGSISTLTIQRTEQRDSAMYRCASSLAASGMANTGELFFGEGSRLTVL.

The chain couples TRBV18 to TRBJ2-1; 9 positions match TRBD1. This CDR3 contains 15 residues. Trimming at V came to 2 bases and at J to 6 bases, leaving 5 bases not matched to a gene. CDR1 is KGHSH and CDR2 is LQKENI in the germline V gene. For the CDR3, the DNA is TGTGCCAGCTCACCAAAGGACAGGGGTGTCAATGAGCAGTTCTTC. As protein: CASSPKDRGVNEQFF.

For this clone: This sample includes further DNA sequences coding for the same CDR3. The V call is TRBV5-5, the J call TRBJ2-5; no firm D call. The germline gives CDR1 SGHKS, CDR2 YYEKEE (reference sequence). CDR3 size: 13 residues. V gave up 0 bases and J gave up 1 base, with 4 bases separating them. The CDR3 here is CASSLVSQETQYF. The CDR3 DNA sequence: TGTGCCAGCAGCTTGGTTTCCCAAGAGACCCAGTACTTC.

The chain uses TRBV7-6 and TRBJ1-2, with D uncertain. CDR3 length: 15 amino acids. Trimming left V 0 bases short and J 3 bases short, with 11 bases between. Germline V gene lookup returns CDR1 SGHVS and CDR2 FNYEAQ. DNA for the CDR3: TGTGCCAGCAGCTTAGCCGCCAGGCAGGACTATGGCTACACCTTC. It yields the protein CASSLAARQDYGYTF. Variable domain in full (rest from reference TRBV7-6 and TRBJ1-2): GAGVSQSPRYKVTKRGQDVALRCDPISGHVSLYWYRQALGQGPEFLTYFNYEAQQDKSGLPNDRFSAERPEGSISTLTIQRTEQRDSAMYRCASSLAARQDYGYTFGSGTRLTVV.

The V call is TRBV28, the J call TRBJ2-5, with 9 bases that match TRBD2. With V trimmed by 4 bases and J by 3 bases, 6 bases remained unmatched. Germline V lookup: CDR1 MDHEN, CDR2 SYDVKM. The CDR3 runs to 15 residues. The CDR3 sequence: CASSSWTSDKETQYF. The CDR3 DNA sequence: TGTGCCAGCAGTTCCTGGACTAGCGACAAAGAGACCCAGTACTTC.

The V call is TRBV18, the J call TRBJ2-3; no definite D call. The V gene's germline CDR1 is KGHSH and CDR2 LQKENI. The CDR3 loop spans 13 amino acids. V dropped 3 bases and J dropped 2 bases, with 6 bases sitting between them. CDR3 nucleotides: TGTGCCAGCTCACCTTTTCTCACAGATACGCAGTATTTT. As protein: CASSPFLTDTQYF.

V usage is TRBV6-5 and J usage is TRBJ2-1; 9 positions match TRBD1. The trim removed 1 base at V and 5 bases at J, leaving 6 bases unmatched. The germline gives CDR1 MNHEY, CDR2 SVGAGI. There are 16 residues in the CDR3. The CDR3 DNA is TGTGCCAGCAGTTACTATTCGGGACAGGGTAACAATGAGCAGTTCTTC. This codes for CASSYYSGQGNNEQFF.

Regarding this clone: Distinct nucleotide sequences in the sample also encode this CDR3. The V gene is TRBV19, the J gene TRBJ1-5; 8 bases are shared with TRBD1. CDR3 length: 14 amino acids. Germline lookup yields CDR1 LNHDA and CDR2 SQIVND (reference sequence). With 9 bases clipped from V and 1 base from J, the junction kept 5 bases outside the gene matches. The CDR3 coding sequence is TGTGCCAGCAGAAGACAGGGGAGCAATCAGCCCCAGCATTTT. Translation gives CASRRQGSNQPQHF.

This clone was counted a single time. The DNA for the CDR3 is TGTGCCAGCTCACCACCTACAGGGTTCACTGAAGCTTTCTTT. Translating gives CASSPPTGFTEAFF. The chain is built from TRBV18 and TRBJ1-1, with D tentatively TRBD1 (6 bases). Deletions cut 0 bases from V and 4 bases from J, with 9 bases between. Germline CDR1 and CDR2: KGHSH and LQKENI. This CDR3 region has 14 residues.

This chain joins TRBV7-9 and TRBJ2-7; D not certain. V was pared by 2 bases and J by 4 bases, with 15 bases between. Germline CDR1 SEHNR, CDR2 FQNEAQ (reference sequence). This CDR3 comprises 15 residues. The CDR3 here is CASSLTGPRPYEQYF. CDR3 nucleotide sequence: TGTGCCAGCAGCTTAACTGGTCCCCGCCCATACGAGCAGTACTTC.

The rearrangement links TRBV5-1 to TRBJ2-7; D might be TRBD2 (5 bases). The CDR3 contains 14 residues. The V gene lost 4 bases and the J gene lost 3 bases, with 14 bases spanning the gap. CDR1 and CDR2 (germline): SGHRS, YFSETQ. The CDR3 DNA is TGCGCCAGCAGCCGAGGACTCCAGGACTACGAGCAGTACTTC. This gives the protein CASSRGLQDYEQYF.

The chain combines TRBV19 with TRBJ2-3, with D uncertain. The germline CDR1 and CDR2 sequences are LNHDA and SQIVND (reference sequence). The CDR3 is 13 amino acids. Trimming left V 3 bases short and J 5 bases short, with 9 bases between. In nucleotides, the CDR3 is TGTGCCAGTAGTATCCCTGTCCGAGATACGCAGTATTTT. Protein: CASSIPVRDTQYF.

The chain uses TRBV10-3 and TRBJ2-2; 9 bases match TRBD2. The CDR3 has 16 amino acids. J gave up 6 bases and V 4 bases, and 9 bases lay outside the gene matches. The germline V gene has CDR1 ENHRY and CDR2 SYGVKD. CDR3 DNA: TGTGCCATCAGTGTAATCGTTAGCGGGAGTTCCGGGGAGCTGTTTTTT. Translating it yields CAISVIVSGSSGELFF.